This T cell receptor (beta chain) was captured in a study of Tregs in tolerant kidney transplant recipients. Findings and caveats of the study: The small number of patients limits these findings pending further validation.

The repertoire was sequenced with immunoSEQ multiplex PCR; TCRdb's copy has only in-frame clones and lacks some. The data show some 66,000 clones, with approximately 92% seen just once and approximately 9.9% held by the top ten. This CDR3 contains 14 residues. Germline CDR1 reads LNHDA; CDR2 reads SQIVND (reference sequence). The ends were cut back, 4 bases at V and 4 bases at J, with 14 bases in the middle. This clone was picked up a small number of times. Its antigen is currently unknown. CD4+CD25+CD127- Tregs, CD4+CD25- non-Tregs, CD4 and CD8 cells were sorted. This chain connects TRBV19 to TRBJ2-7; D gene uncertain. This receptor was taken from a human donor who received a combined kidney and bone marrow transplant. This sample comprised CD8+ T cells from blood, obtained before the transplant. CDR3 nucleotides: TGTGCCAGTAGTACGACCTACGCAGGATACGAGCAGTACTTC. Amino acid sequence: CASSTTYAGYEQYF.